Listed here is a single T cell receptor beta chain. This entry comes from a study of T cell changes during pregnancy in multiple sclerosis. Germline assignment: CDR1 SGHRS and CDR2 YFSETQ. CDR3 length equals 13 residues. V dropped 5 bases and J dropped 4 bases, with 12 bases sitting between them. Produced via immunoSEQ multiplex PCR; TCRdb's table is partial and in-frame only. The sample consists of approximately 70,000 clones, 90% to 95% of them appearing once. The receptor was derived from a female donor in good health, enrolled as a control in a pregnancy study. Sequenced material: peripheral blood, taken in the third trimester of pregnancy. The V and J genes are TRBV5-1 and TRBJ1-1; tentative D call: TRBD1 (6 bases). CDR3: CASSFSGATEAFF. The DNA for the CDR3 is TGCGCCAGCAGTTTCTCAGGGGCCACTGAAGCTTTCTTT.